The 27 T cell receptor beta chains below all came from one sample that was sequenced in a study of blood T cells in healthy people across ages. The authors ran a second PCR of 7 to 11 cycles using a sample-barcoded 5' primer and a J-beta primer mix. MiXCR, run by TCRdb on the 5' RACE reads, gives a single entry per CDR3 protein. The sample consists of 800,000 or so distinct CDR3 sequences, 35% to 50% of them appearing once. The sample taken for sequencing was blood. These TCRs come from an older man in good health.

In its sample, this clonotype was seen a few times. V gene TRBV5-1 combines with J gene TRBJ2-5; D gene uncertain. V lost 1 base to trimming and J lost 7 bases, with 11 bases between them. The CDR3 totals 13 residues. Germline V gene lookup returns CDR1 SGHRS and CDR2 YFSETQ. The CDR3 here is CASSLNLDGTQYF. Written as DNA, the CDR3 is TGCGCCAGCAGCTTGAACTTGGACGGGACCCAGTACTTC.

The CDR3 bases are TGTGCCAGCAGCCAGTGGGTAGCGGGAGGGCCGGGAGTTGAGCAGTTCTTC. Amino acid sequence: CASSQWVAGGPGVEQFF. J is TRBJ2-1 and V is TRBV7-9; 11 bases line up with TRBD2. The CDR3 is 17 amino acids. Germline CDR1 SEHNR, CDR2 FQNEAQ (reference sequence). The V and J ends lost 5 bases and 9 bases, in that order; junction bases with no gene match: 15.

The chain uses TRBV4-1 and TRBJ1-6, with a weak D call TRBD1 (6 bases). Germline lookup yields CDR1 MGHRA and CDR2 YSYEKL. The CDR3 is 15 amino acids. Trimming cost V 0 bases and J 9 bases, with 12 bases left between them. The CDR3 nucleotides are TGCGCCAGCAGCCAAGAGGGGGCAGCCCCTTCACCCCTCCACTTT. Its translation is CASSQEGAAPSPLHF.

The V and J genes are TRBV20-1 and TRBJ2-4, with D maybe TRBD2 (6 bases). V was shortened by 6 bases and J by 8 bases, with 11 bases between the two germline ends. CDR1 is DFQATT and CDR2 is SNEGSKA in the germline V gene (reference sequence). This CDR3 is built from 11 residues. The CDR3 DNA follows: TGCAGTGCAAGACTAGTTGACATTCAGTACTTC. It specifies CSARLVDIQYF.

The rearrangement joins TRBV15 to TRBJ2-5; D not certain. The germline V gene encodes CDR1 LNHNV and CDR2 YYDKDF (reference sequence). The CDR3 sequence is 15 residues long. The ends were cut back, 0 bases at V and 1 base at J, with 9 bases in the middle. The CDR3 coding sequence is TGTGCCACCAGCAGAGACTCGGCAGGCCAAGAGACCCAGTACTTC. This translates into CATSRDSAGQETQYF.

The chain combines TRBV10-3 with TRBJ1-1; D unresolved. CDR3 size: 13 residues. Trimming cost V 0 bases and J 1 base, with 3 bases left between them. Germline V gene sequence: CDR1 ENHRY, CDR2 SYGVKD. This CDR3 reads CAISESANTEAFF. CDR3 bases: TGTGCCATCAGTGAGTCGGCGAACACTGAAGCTTTCTTT.

Points on this clonotype: Since a much larger clone is just one base distant, this may be a read error. J is TRBJ2-7 and V is TRBV3-1; D might be TRBD2 (5 bases). CDR3 length equals 11 residues. Germline CDR1 LGHDT, CDR2 YNNKEL (reference sequence). CDR3 sequence reads: CASSQQWERYF. The CDR3 nucleotides are TGTGCCAGCAGCCAGCAGTGGGAGCGGTACTTC.

The chain employs TRBV20-1 and TRBJ1-2; perhaps TRBD1 as D (6 bases). CDR3 length equals 13 residues. Trimming cost V 1 base and J 8 bases, with 14 bases left between them. Per the germline V gene, CDR1 is DFQATT and CDR2 is SNEGSKA (reference sequence). The CDR3 sequence: CSARAGGPRGYTF. As DNA, the CDR3 is TGCAGTGCTAGAGCGGGGGGCCCAAGGGGCTACACCTTC.

The chain carries TRBV27 and TRBJ2-7; 10 bases align to TRBD1. The germline gives CDR1 MNHEY, CDR2 SMNVEV (reference sequence). The CDR3 totals 16 residues. Trimming cost V 6 bases and J 7 bases; bases outside gene matches: 15. The CDR3 sequence is CASRGDGTGAWNEQYF. DNA of the CDR3: TGTGCCAGCAGGGGAGACGGGACAGGGGCATGGAATGAGCAGTACTTC.

The rearrangement uses TRBV28 and TRBJ2-5; tentative D call: TRBD1 (6 bases). Trimming cost V 6 bases and J 1 base, with 12 bases left between them. The CDR3 has 14 residues. Germline CDR1 reads MDHEN; CDR2 reads SYDVKM. The CDR3: CASRAQGSQETQYF. The CDR3 region has the DNA TGTGCCAGCAGGGCACAGGGTTCCCAAGAGACCCAGTACTTC.

At least ten counts were recorded for this clonotype. This sequence joins TRBV11-3 and TRBJ2-5; no reliable D call. V was clipped by 0 bases and J by 7 bases, with 9 bases between them. Germline lookup yields CDR1 SGHNT and CDR2 YENEEA. The CDR3 runs to 13 residues. CDR3 sequence: CASSLDQRRTQYF. The CDR3 region has the DNA TGTGCCAGCAGCTTAGATCAGAGAAGGACCCAGTACTTC. The whole variable domain, remainder taken from reference TRBV11-3 and TRBJ2-5, is EAGVVQSPRYKIIEKKQPVAFWCNPISGHNTLYWYLQNLGQGPELLIRYENEEAVDDSQLPKDRFSAERLKGVDSTLKIQPAELGDSAVYLCASSLDQRRTQYFGPGTRLLVL.

In its sample, this clonotype was seen once. The rearrangement joins TRBV4-2 to TRBJ2-4; no reliable D call. Trimming removed 0 bases at V and 6 bases at J, with 21 bases between. Germline CDR1 reads LGHNA; CDR2 reads YNFKEQ. This CDR3 contains 18 residues. The CDR3 loop is CASSQDLPSAGGLNIQYF. For the CDR3, the DNA is TGTGCCAGCAGCCAAGATCTTCCCTCGGCTGGCGGATTAAACATTCAGTACTTC.

This clonotype appeared a few times. The rearrangement links TRBV7-9 to TRBJ2-5, with 12 bases identical to TRBD2. CDR3 length equals 16 residues. V shed 5 bases, J shed 11 bases, and the junction held 15 bases outside the gene matches. CDR1 and CDR2 (germline): SEHNR, FQNEAQ (reference sequence). CDR3 in amino acids: CASSHGPSGRVDEQYF. The CDR3 DNA follows: TGTGCCAGCAGCCATGGTCCTAGCGGGAGGGTCGATGAGCAGTACTTC.

The rearrangement joins TRBV7-2 to TRBJ2-2; 8 bases align to TRBD2. CDR3 length: 14 amino acids. Germline V gene lookup returns CDR1 SGHTA and CDR2 FQGNSA. With V trimmed by 1 base and J by 8 bases, 3 bases remained unmatched. The CDR3 sequence: CASSLGGRPGELFF. CDR3 DNA: TGTGCCAGCAGCTTAGGCGGGAGGCCTGGGGAGCTGTTTTTT.

This clonotype has only a few counts. The chain is built from TRBV10-3 and TRBJ2-5; possible D gene TRBD1, 6 bases. Germline V CDR1 and CDR2: ENHRY, SYGVKD. Trimming took off 10 bases at V and 2 bases at J, with 17 bases between the two ends. The CDR3 extends over 14 amino acids. The CDR3 sequence: CATAAGDEQETQYF. CDR3 nucleotide sequence: TGTGCCACCGCCGCAGGGGACGAACAAGAGACCCAGTACTTC.

The chain carries TRBV5-1 and TRBJ2-3; D might be TRBD1 or TRBD2, each matching 5 bases. V dropped 0 bases and J dropped 4 bases, with 15 bases sitting between them. CDR3 length equals 16 residues. Germline loops: CDR1 SGHRS, CDR2 YFSETQ. CDR3 DNA: TGCGCCAGCAGCTTGGGTCCAGGGAGTACGGCAGATACGCAGTATTTT. Translated: CASSLGPGSTADTQYF.

The rearrangement uses TRBV7-2 and TRBJ2-3; 9 nucleotides agree with TRBD2. The J segment lost 8 bases and the V segment lost 3 bases, leaving 9 bases of the junction unmatched. Germline assignment: CDR1 SGHTA and CDR2 FQGNSA. This CDR3 spans 15 amino acids. The CDR3 is CASSLSAGGPGTQYF. The CDR3 DNA sequence: TGTGCCAGCAGCTTGTCGGCGGGAGGGCCCGGTACGCAGTATTTT. Full variable domain (missing parts from reference TRBV7-2 and TRBJ2-3): GAGVSQSPSNKVTEKGKDVELRCDPISGHTALYWYRQSLGQGLEFLIYFQGNSAPDKSGLPSDRFSAERTGGSVSTLTIQRTQQEDSAVYLCASSLSAGGPGTQYFGPGTRLTVL.

This clonotype was counted a few times. This chain uses TRBV10-3 with TRBJ2-5; D unclear. CDR3 length: 15 residues. V dropped 0 bases and J dropped 5 bases, with 13 bases sitting between them. From germline, CDR1 is ENHRY and CDR2 SYGVKD. CDR3 nucleotide sequence: TGTGCCATCAGTGAGTCGGTAAGGGTCGGGGAGACCCAGTACTTC. Translation gives CAISESVRVGETQYF.

The chain couples TRBV7-3 to TRBJ2-1; the match to TRBD2 covers 7 bases. V shed 5 bases and J 4 bases; nucleotides not matched to a gene: 8. Germline CDR1 SGHTA, CDR2 FQGTGA. The length of the CDR3 is 15 residues. The CDR3 sequence is CASSKTSAIYNEQFF. The DNA of the CDR3 is TGTGCCAGCAGCAAAACTAGCGCAATATACAATGAGCAGTTCTTC.

The V gene is TRBV7-2, the J gene TRBJ1-6; D is perhaps TRBD1 (5 bases). The V gene lost 5 bases and the J gene lost 7 bases, with 18 bases spanning the gap. Germline CDR1 is SGHTA and CDR2 is FQGNSA. The CDR3 sequence is 16 residues long. The CDR3 here is CASSRGSGGENSPLHF. For the CDR3, the DNA is TGTGCCAGCAGCCGCGGATCGGGAGGGGAAAATTCACCCCTCCACTTT.

The chain recombines TRBV20-1 with TRBJ2-1; 12 nucleotides line up with TRBD2. Germline CDR1 reads DFQATT; CDR2 reads SNEGSKA (reference sequence). The CDR3 contains 14 residues. The ends lost 5 bases at V and 10 bases at J; junction bases unmatched: 9. CDR3 DNA sequence: TGCAGTGCTCTAGGACTAGCGGGATCTTACGAGCAGTTCTTC. Amino acid sequence: CSALGLAGSYEQFF.

This clonotype was detected many times. This rearrangement joins TRBV7-2 to TRBJ2-3; the D gene is possibly TRBD2 (5 bases). With 1 base removed from V and 0 bases from J, the gap between germline ends came to 8 bases. Germline assignment: CDR1 SGHTA and CDR2 FQGNSA. CDR3 length: 15 residues. CDR3 coding DNA: TGTGCCAGCAGCTTAGGGCGGGCTAGCACAGATACGCAGTATTTT. Amino acid sequence: CASSLGRASTDTQYF.

The gene calls are TRBV7-8 and TRBJ1-5, with 8 bases lining up with TRBD1. Germline CDR1 and CDR2: SGHVS and FQNEAQ. This CDR3 region has 17 residues. V shed 5 bases, J shed 2 bases, and the junction held 11 bases outside the gene matches. In DNA form, the CDR3 reads TGTGCCAGCAGCCCCCAGCGGACAGGGAACGGCAATCAGCCCCAGCATTTT. Its translation is CASSPQRTGNGNQPQHF.

This clonotype was seen more than once but under ten times. The chain employs TRBV7-2 and TRBJ2-5; D possibly corresponds to TRBD1 (6 bases). Trimming removed 0 bases at V and 5 bases at J, with 10 bases between. Germline V CDR1 and CDR2: SGHTA, FQGNSA. This CDR3 is built from 14 residues. CDR3 in amino acids: CASSLALRGETQYF. The CDR3, as DNA: TGTGCCAGCAGCTTAGCCCTAAGGGGGGAGACCCAGTACTTC.

The chain recombines TRBV20-1 with TRBJ2-4, with 7 nucleotides matching TRBD2. The last part of the DNA fits TRBJ2-7 better; the J call may be wrong. The V gene's germline CDR1 is DFQATT and CDR2 SNEGSKA (reference sequence). This CDR3 region has 12 residues. The CDR3, as DNA: TGCAGTGCTAGGCGGGAGAGGAGCGAGCAGTACTTC. The encoded protein is CSARRERSEQYF.

The gene calls are TRBV4-3 and TRBJ2-1; the D gene is possibly TRBD2 (5 bases). Judging by the DNA end, TRBJ2-7 fits better; the J call may be wrong. Germline CDR1 reads LGHNA; CDR2 reads YSLEER. This CDR3 has 15 residues. DNA for the CDR3: TGCGCCAGCAGCCCTCGCGTGGACTCCTACAATGAGCAGTACTTC. This encodes CASSPRVDSYNEQYF.

This chain connects TRBV6-5 to TRBJ1-1; D gene ambiguous. This CDR3 has 13 residues. V was cut by 6 bases and J by 3 bases, with 11 bases left in between. CDR1 is MNHEY, CDR2 SVGAGI, per germline. The CDR3 region has the DNA TGTGCCAGCAGGACGACCTGGGACACTGAAGCTTTCTTT. It specifies CASRTTWDTEAFF.